A selection of T cell receptor beta chains follows, all from one sample in a study of T-cell memory formation after mild COVID-19. TCRdb reprocessed the 5' RACE reads with MiXCR, giving one entry per CDR3 protein. The sample holds about 350,000 distinct CDR3 sequences, approximately 14% seen once. Sequencing input: PBMCs or a T cell subset sorted from them (not recorded which). These receptors were obtained from a man aged 18-30 years who had mild COVID-19 (a few samples of this study predate the infection). Cell type and time point are not known. Each CDR3 is given with its conserved first and last residue. The D gene is left open where the match is weak. The listing skips clone size in some rows; elsewhere it reads once, few, many or a size class.

V,size,D,J,DNA,CDR3
TRBV27,NA,NA,TRBJ2-7,TGTGCCAGCAGTTCTGGGGTCTACGAGCAGTACTTC,CASSSGVYEQYF
TRBV25-1,few,NA,TRBJ2-5,TGTGCCAGCAGTGAACTTCAGACGGTACGGGCATCTCCGGAGGCCCAGTACTTC,CASSELQTVRASPEAQYF
TRBV7-6,NA,TRBD2,TRBJ2-3,TGTGCCAGCAGCTTTGTGAGCCGGGGGGACGGCACAGATACGCAGTATTTT,CASSFVSRGDGTDTQYF
TRBV4-3,NA,NA,TRBJ2-1,TGCGCCAGCGCCGGACAGAGCTACAATGAGCAGTTCTTC,CASAGQSYNEQFF
TRBV7-8,NA,TRBD2,TRBJ2-3,TGTGCCAGCAGCTTAGCGAGACTAGCGGGGGCCACCACAGATACGCAGTATTTT,CASSLARLAGATTDTQYF
TRBV30,NA,NA,TRBJ1-1,TGTGCCTGGAGTTCCGATTTCGTTGAAGCTTTCTTT,CAWSSDFVEAFF
TRBV5-1,NA,TRBD1,TRBJ2-1,TGCGCCAGCAGCTTCCAGACAGGGGGCAATGAGCAGTTCTTC,CASSFQTGGNEQFF
TRBV27,few,NA,TRBJ2-7,TGTGCCAGCAGCGGCCTGACCCGCGAGACTATGAACGAGCAGTACTTC,CASSGLTRETMNEQYF
TRBV7-2,few,TRBD1,TRBJ1-1,TGTGCCAGCAGCACACAGGGGACCACTGAAGCTTTCTTT,CASSTQGTTEAFF
TRBV5-1,NA,NA,TRBJ2-5,TGCGCCAGCAGCGGTACAGGTTTTATATTTTTCGAGACCCAGTACTTC,CASSGTGFIFFETQYF
TRBV5-1,NA,TRBD1,TRBJ2-7,TGCGCCAGCAGCTCCCCGGGACAGGGGTACGAGCAGTACTTC,CASSSPGQGYEQYF
TRBV12-3/TRBV12-4,many,NA,TRBJ1-1,TGTGCCAGCAAGTTACGGCTCGCGGGACAAAGGGATTGGAACACTGAAGCTTTCTTT,CASKLRLAGQRDWNTEAFF
TRBV2,NA,TRBD1,TRBJ1-5,TGTGCCAGCCGGGACAGGGGATCCGGTCAGCCCCAGCATTTT,CASRDRGSGQPQHF
TRBV4-3,many,TRBD2,TRBJ2-5,TGCGCCAGCAGCCAAGAGTCCAGCGGGGGACAGACCCAGTACTTC,CASSQESSGGQTQYF
TRBV6-4,NA,NA,TRBJ2-5,TGTGCCAGCACTGTTCCTCCCGACGGACAAGAGACCCAGTACTTC,CASTVPPDGQETQYF
TRBV7-2,few,NA,TRBJ1-5,TGTGCCAGCAGCGTAAGGTTTAGCAATCAGCCCCAGCATTTT,CASSVRFSNQPQHF
TRBV4-3,few,NA,TRBJ2-7,TGCGCCAGCAGCCAGGCCGGAGGGGATCCCTACGAGCAGTACTTC,CASSQAGGDPYEQYF
TRBV20-1,few,NA,TRBJ2-2,TGCAGTGCTATCACGAACACCGGGGAGCTGTTTTTT,CSAITNTGELFF
TRBV3-1,few,NA,TRBJ1-6,TGTGCCAGCAGCCAAGACGCTGCGACCCATTCACCCCTCCACTTT,CASSQDAATHSPLHF
TRBV3-1,few,NA,TRBJ1-3,TGTGCCAGCAGCCCCAGGGACGGCGGATCGGACACCATATATTTT,CASSPRDGGSDTIYF
TRBV2,few,TRBD1,TRBJ1-5,TGTGCCACCGCCGGGACAGGAGATCAGCCCCAGCATTTT,CATAGTGDQPQHF